This TCR beta chain is drawn from a study of blood T cell repertoires in COVID-19. Between the trimmed V and J ends, which lost 6 bases and 0 bases, there was a span of 16 bases. The CDR3 loop spans 16 amino acids. Germline-derived CDR1 and CDR2 are SGHRS and YFSETQ. Living in about two dozen US areas, the participants were between roughly 18 and 90 years of age. Authors' processing steps: Amplification of reference gene primers provided the estimated nucleated cell counts. Using immunoSEQ multiplex PCR, the repertoire was profiled, and TCRdb retains in-frame clones only, with some absent. The V and J calls and clone size were taken over from that table, and D and trimming were inferred from the DNA. Of about 180,000 clones in the sample, 85% to 90% were seen once.

The sample comprised PBMCs or T cells enriched from blood (not recorded which). The TCR sequence derives from a woman aged 40 to 50 with acute COVID-19. The rearrangement joins TRBV5-1 to TRBJ2-1; D possibly corresponds to TRBD2 (5 bases). The CDR3 spells CASKKEGIGSYNEQFF. DNA for the CDR3: TGCGCCAGCAAAAAAGAGGGAATAGGCTCCTACAATGAGCAGTTCTTC. Looking up the rest from reference TRBV5-1 and TRBJ2-1 gives the full variable domain: KAGVTQTPRYLIKTRGQQVTLSCSPISGHRSVSWYQQTPGQGLQFLFEYFSETQRNKGNFPGRFSGRQFSNSRSEMNVSTLELGDSALYLCASKKEGIGSYNEQFFGPGTRLTVL.